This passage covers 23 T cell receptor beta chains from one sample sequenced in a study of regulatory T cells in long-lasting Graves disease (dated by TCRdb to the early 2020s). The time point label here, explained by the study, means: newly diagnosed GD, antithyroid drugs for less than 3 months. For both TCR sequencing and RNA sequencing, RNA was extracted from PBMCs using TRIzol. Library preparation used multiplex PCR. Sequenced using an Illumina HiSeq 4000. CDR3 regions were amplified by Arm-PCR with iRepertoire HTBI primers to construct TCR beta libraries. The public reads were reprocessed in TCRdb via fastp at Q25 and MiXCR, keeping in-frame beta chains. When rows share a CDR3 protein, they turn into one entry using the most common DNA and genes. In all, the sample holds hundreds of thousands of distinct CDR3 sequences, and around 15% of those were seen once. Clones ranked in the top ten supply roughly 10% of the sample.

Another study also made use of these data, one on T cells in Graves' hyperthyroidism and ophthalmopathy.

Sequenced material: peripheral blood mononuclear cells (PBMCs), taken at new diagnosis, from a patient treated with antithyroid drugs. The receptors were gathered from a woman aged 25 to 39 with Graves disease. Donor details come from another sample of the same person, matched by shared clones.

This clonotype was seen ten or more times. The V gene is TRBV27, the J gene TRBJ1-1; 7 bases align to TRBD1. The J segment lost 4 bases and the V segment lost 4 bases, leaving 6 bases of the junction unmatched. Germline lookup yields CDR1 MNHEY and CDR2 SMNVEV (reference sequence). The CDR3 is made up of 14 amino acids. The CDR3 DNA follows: TGTGCCAGCAGTTCCCGGACAGGAGTCACTGAAGCTTTCTTT. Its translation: CASSSRTGVTEAFF.

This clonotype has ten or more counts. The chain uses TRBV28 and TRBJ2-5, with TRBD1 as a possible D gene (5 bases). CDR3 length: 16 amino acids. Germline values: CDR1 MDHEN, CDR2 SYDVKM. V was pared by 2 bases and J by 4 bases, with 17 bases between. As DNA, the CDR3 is TGTGCCAGCAGTTTAGTGTCAGGGATGGGTGGAGAGACCCAGTACTTC. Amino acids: CASSLVSGMGGETQYF. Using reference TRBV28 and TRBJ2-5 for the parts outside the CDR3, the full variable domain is DVKVTQSSRYLVKRTGEKVFLECVQDMDHENMFWYRQDPGLGLRLIYFSYDVKMKEKGDIPEGYSVSREKKERFSLILESASTNQTSMYLCASSLVSGMGGETQYFGPGTRLLVL.

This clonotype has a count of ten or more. CDR3 in amino acids: CASSLLAGGRDEQFF. CDR3 bases: TGTGCCAGCAGCTTATTAGCGGGAGGGAGGGATGAGCAGTTCTTC. The chain couples TRBV13 to TRBJ2-1; 11 nucleotides agree with TRBD2. V lost 2 bases, J lost 8 bases, and 5 bases stayed unmatched. CDR1 is PRHDT and CDR2 is FYEKMQ in the germline V gene (reference sequence). This CDR3 is 15 amino acids long.

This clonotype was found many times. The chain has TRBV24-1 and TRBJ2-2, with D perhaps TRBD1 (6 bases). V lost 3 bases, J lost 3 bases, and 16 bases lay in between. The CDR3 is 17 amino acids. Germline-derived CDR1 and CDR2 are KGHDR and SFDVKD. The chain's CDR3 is CATSDPHRRGHTGELFF. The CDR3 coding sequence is TGTGCCACCAGTGATCCCCACCGCAGGGGCCACACCGGGGAGCTGTTTTTT.

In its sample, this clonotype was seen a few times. This chain's CDR3 is CASRGRDAYEQYF. In nucleotides, the CDR3 is TGTGCCAGCAGAGGACGGGATGCCTACGAGCAGTACTTC. The genes are TRBV7-9 and TRBJ2-7, with D perhaps matching TRBD2 (5 bases). The CDR3 has 13 amino acids. The germline gives CDR1 SEHNR, CDR2 FQNEAQ (reference sequence). The ends were cut back, 6 bases at V and 2 bases at J, with 11 bases in the middle.

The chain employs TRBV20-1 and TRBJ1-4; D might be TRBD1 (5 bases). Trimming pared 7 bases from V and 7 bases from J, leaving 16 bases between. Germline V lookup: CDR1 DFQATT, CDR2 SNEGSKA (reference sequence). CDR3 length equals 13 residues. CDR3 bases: TGCAGTGGACGTCCGGGGGGGGGTGAAAAACTGTTTTTT. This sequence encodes CSGRPGGGEKLFF.

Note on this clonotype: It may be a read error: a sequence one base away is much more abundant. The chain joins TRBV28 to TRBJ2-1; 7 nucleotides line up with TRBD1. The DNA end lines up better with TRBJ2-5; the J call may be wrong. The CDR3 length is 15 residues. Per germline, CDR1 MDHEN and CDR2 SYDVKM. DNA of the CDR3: TGTGCCAGCGATCGACAGGGTTTGAGTGAAGAGACCCAGTACTTC. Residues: CASDRQGLSEETQYF.

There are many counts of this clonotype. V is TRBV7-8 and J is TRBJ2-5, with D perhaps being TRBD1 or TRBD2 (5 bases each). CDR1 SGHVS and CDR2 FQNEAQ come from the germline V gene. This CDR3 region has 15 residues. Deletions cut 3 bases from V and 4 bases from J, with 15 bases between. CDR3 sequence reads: CASSLVTGRGETQYF. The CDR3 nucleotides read TGTGCCAGCAGCTTGGTTACGGGAAGGGGAGAGACCCAGTACTTC.

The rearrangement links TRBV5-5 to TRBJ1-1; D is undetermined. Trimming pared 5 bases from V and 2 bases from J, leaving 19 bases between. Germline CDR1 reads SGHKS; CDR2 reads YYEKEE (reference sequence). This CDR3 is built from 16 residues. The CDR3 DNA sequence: TGTGCCAGCAGTCTGAGCCAGGTGGTACGAAACACTGAAGCTTTCTTT. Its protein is CASSLSQVVRNTEAFF.

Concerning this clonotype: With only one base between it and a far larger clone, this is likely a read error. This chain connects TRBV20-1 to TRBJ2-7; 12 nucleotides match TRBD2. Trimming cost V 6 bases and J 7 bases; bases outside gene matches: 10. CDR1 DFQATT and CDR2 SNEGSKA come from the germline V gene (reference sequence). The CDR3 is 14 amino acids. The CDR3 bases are TGCAGTGCCCCGGGACTAGCGGGCTACAATGAGCAGTACTTC. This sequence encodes CSAPGLAGYNEQYF.

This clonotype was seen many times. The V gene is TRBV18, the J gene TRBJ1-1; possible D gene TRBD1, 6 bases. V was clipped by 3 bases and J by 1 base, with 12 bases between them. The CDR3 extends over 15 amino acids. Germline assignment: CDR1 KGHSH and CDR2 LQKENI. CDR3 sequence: CASSPYRERNTEAFF. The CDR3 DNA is TGTGCCAGCTCACCTTACAGGGAAAGGAACACTGAAGCTTTCTTT.

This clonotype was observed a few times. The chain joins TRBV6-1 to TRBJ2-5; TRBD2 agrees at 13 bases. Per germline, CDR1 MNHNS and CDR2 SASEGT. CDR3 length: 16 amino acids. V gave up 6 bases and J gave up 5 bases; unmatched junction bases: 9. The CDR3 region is CASSLTSGRALETQYF. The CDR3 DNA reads TGTGCCAGCAGCCTCACTAGCGGGAGGGCCCTGGAGACCCAGTACTTC.

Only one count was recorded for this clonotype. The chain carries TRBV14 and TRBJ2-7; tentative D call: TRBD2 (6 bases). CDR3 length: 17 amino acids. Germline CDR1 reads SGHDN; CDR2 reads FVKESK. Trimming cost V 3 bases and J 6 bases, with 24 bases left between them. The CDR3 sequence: CASSHLNRGLRSSEQYF. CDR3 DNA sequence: TGTGCCAGCAGCCACCTTAACCGGGGACTGCGGAGCAGCGAGCAGTACTTC.

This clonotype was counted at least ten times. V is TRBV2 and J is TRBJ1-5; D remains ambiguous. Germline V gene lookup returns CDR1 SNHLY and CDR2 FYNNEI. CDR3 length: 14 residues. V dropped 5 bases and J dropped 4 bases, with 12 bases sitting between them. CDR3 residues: CASSTKGGNQPQHF. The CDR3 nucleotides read TGTGCCAGCAGTACTAAGGGAGGGAATCAGCCCCAGCATTTT.

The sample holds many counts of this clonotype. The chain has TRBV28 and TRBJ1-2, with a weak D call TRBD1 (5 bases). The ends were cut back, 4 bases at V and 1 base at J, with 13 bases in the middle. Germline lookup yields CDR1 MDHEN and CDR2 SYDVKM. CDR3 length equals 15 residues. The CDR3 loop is CASSSGTSVNYGYTF. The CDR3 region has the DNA TGTGCCAGCAGTTCCGGGACCTCCGTTAACTATGGCTACACCTTC.

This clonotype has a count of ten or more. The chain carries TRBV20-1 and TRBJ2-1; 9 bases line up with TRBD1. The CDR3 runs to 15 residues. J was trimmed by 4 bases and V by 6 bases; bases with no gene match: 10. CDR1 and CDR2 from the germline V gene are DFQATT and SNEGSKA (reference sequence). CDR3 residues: CSAQDRGPPYNEQFF. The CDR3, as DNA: TGCAGTGCACAGGACAGGGGTCCACCTTACAATGAGCAGTTCTTC.

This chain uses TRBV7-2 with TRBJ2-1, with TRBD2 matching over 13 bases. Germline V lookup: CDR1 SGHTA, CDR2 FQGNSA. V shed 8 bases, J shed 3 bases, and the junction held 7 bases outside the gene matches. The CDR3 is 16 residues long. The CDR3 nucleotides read TGTGCCAGCCCCGGGACTAGCGGGAAGGTCTACAATGAGCAGTTCTTC. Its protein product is CASPGTSGKVYNEQFF.

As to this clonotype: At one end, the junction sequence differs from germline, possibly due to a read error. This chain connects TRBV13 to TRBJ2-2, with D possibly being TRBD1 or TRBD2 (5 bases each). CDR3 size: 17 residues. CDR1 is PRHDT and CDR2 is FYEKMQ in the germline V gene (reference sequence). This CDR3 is CASSSEDTGTNTGEPFF. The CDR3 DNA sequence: TGTGCCAGCAGCTCCGAGGACACCGGGACGAACACCGGGGAGCCGTTTTTT.

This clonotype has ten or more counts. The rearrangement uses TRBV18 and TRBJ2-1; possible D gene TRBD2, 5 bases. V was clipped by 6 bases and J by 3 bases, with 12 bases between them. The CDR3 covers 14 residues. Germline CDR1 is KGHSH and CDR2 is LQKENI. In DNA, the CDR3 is TGTGCCAGCTCGCCCGGACTTCGCTACAATGAGCAGTTCTTC. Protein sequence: CASSPGLRYNEQFF.

CDR3 sequence: CASSQVDRTNYGYTF. The CDR3 bases are TGCGCCAGCAGCCAAGTAGACAGAACCAACTATGGCTACACCTTC. This chain links TRBV4-1 with TRBJ1-2; a weak D match, TRBD1 (5 bases). Germline loops: CDR1 MGHRA, CDR2 YSYEKL. The CDR3 is 15 amino acids. V dropped 1 base and J dropped 2 bases, with 11 bases sitting between them.

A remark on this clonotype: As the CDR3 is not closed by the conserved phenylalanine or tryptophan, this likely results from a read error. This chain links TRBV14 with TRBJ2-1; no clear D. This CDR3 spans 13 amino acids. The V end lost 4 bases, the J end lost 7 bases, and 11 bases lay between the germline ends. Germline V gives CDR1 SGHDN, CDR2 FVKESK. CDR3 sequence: CASSPADRNEQFL. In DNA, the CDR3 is TGTGCCAGCAGCCCCGCAGATCGGAATGAGCAGTTCCTC.

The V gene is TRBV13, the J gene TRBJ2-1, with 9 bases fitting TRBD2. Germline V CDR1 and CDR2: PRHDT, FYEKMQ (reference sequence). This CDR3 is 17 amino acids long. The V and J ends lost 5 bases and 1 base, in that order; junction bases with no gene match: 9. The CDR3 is CASSGGSGRGSYNEQFF. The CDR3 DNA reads TGTGCCAGCAGCGGGGGTAGCGGGAGAGGGTCCTACAATGAGCAGTTCTTC.

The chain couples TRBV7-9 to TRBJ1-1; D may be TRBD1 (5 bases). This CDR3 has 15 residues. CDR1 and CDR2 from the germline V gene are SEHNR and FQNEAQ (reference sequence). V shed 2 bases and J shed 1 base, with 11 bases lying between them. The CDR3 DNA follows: TGTGCCAGCAGCTTACGCCCAGGGACGAACACTGAAGCTTTCTTT. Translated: CASSLRPGTNTEAFF.